These 20 T cell receptor beta chains originate from one sample sequenced in a study of blood T cells in healthy people across ages. The use of a sample-barcoded 5' primer and a J-beta primer mix characterized a second PCR of roughly 7 to 11 cycles. TCRdb re-called the 5' RACE reads through MiXCR, storing one row per CDR3 protein. The table has hundreds of thousands of distinct CDR3 sequences, 58% seen once; the top ten hold more than 35%. What was sequenced was blood. All receptors derive from a man aged 55 to 70 in good health.

The genes are TRBV2 and TRBJ1-1; TRBD1 might be the D (6 bases). V lost 7 bases and J 0 bases, leaving 12 bases between the germline ends. The CDR3 totals 14 residues. CDR1 SNHLY and CDR2 FYNNEI come from the germline V gene. The CDR3 here is CASKVQGVNTEAFF. The CDR3 region has the DNA TGTGCCAGCAAGGTACAGGGAGTGAACACTGAAGCTTTCTTT.

The chain uses TRBV3-1 and TRBJ1-2; 9 bases are a match to TRBD1. The CDR3 spans 13 residues. CDR1 is LGHDT, CDR2 YNNKEL, per germline (reference sequence). With 4 bases clipped from V and 6 bases from J, the junction kept 3 bases outside the gene matches. CDR3 sequence (DNA): TGTGCCAGCAGCCGAACAGGGGGCCATGGCTACACCTTC. The encoded protein is CASSRTGGHGYTF.

The chain is built from TRBV12-3 or TRBV12-4 and TRBJ2-6; D is ambiguous. With 3 bases removed from V and 4 bases from J, the gap between germline ends came to 10 bases. CDR3 length: 15 residues. Here the CDR3 reads CASSFSLAGANVLTF. As DNA, the CDR3 is TGTGCCAGCAGTTTCTCCCTGGCCGGGGCCAACGTCCTGACTTTC.

The chain employs TRBV4-2 and TRBJ2-3, with D perhaps matching TRBD2 (7 bases). Per germline, CDR1 LGHNA and CDR2 YNFKEQ. With 0 bases removed from V and 0 bases from J, the gap between germline ends came to 16 bases. This CDR3 region has 18 residues. This chain's CDR3 is CASSQEGRGLPSTDTQYF. DNA of the CDR3: TGTGCCAGCAGCCAAGAGGGGCGGGGGCTACCTAGCACAGATACGCAGTATTTT.

The rearrangement uses TRBV5-1 and TRBJ1-5, with no clear D. V lost 5 bases and J 6 bases, leaving 18 bases between the germline ends. Germline V gene lookup returns CDR1 SGHRS and CDR2 YFSETQ. This CDR3 is built from 15 residues. The CDR3 sequence is CASRIDPGAAQPQHF. CDR3 nucleotide sequence: TGCGCCAGCAGGATAGATCCGGGCGCCGCTCAGCCCCAGCATTTT.

This clonotype was counted only a few times. The rearrangement uses TRBV9 and TRBJ1-2, with a tentative D call TRBD1 (5 bases). Trimming left V 4 bases short and J 8 bases short, with 30 bases between. The CDR3 contains 18 residues. Germline lookup yields CDR1 SGDLS and CDR2 YYNGEE. The DNA for the CDR3 is TGTGCCAGCAGCCGGGGACGGGGGGAAAGGAATCTGGTGGGCGGCTACACCTTC. This gives the protein CASSRGRGERNLVGGYTF.

The V and J genes are TRBV7-7 and TRBJ2-7; 12 bases are shared with TRBD2. Trimming took 5 bases from V and 7 from J; bases not matched to a gene: 15. The germline V gene has CDR1 SSHAT and CDR2 FNYEAQ (reference sequence). CDR3 length: 17 residues. As DNA, the CDR3 is TGTGCCAGCAGCCCAAGGACTAGCGGGGTGCCTTACAATGAGCAGTACTTC. Translation gives CASSPRTSGVPYNEQYF.

The chain combines TRBV20-1 with TRBJ2-5; weak D call: TRBD2 (7 bases). The V end was cut by 4 bases, the J end by 1 base, with 19 bases between. The CDR3 consists of 16 residues. CDR1 and CDR2 (germline): DFQATT, SNEGSKA (reference sequence). The CDR3 DNA is TGCAGTGCTAACGGAGGGGGGGGGCGCACCCAAGAGACCCAGTACTTC. This sequence encodes CSANGGGGRTQETQYF.

With regard to this clonotype: A junction end diverges from the germline sequence, so it may reflect a read error. J is TRBJ2-1 and V is TRBV29-1; D is unresolved. The CDR3 runs to 14 residues. Germline V gene sequence: CDR1 SQVTM, CDR2 ANQGSEA. The CDR3 here is CSVAAAGPYNERFF. CDR3 in DNA: TGCAGCGTCGCGGCGGCAGGACCTTACAATGAGCGGTTCTTC.

This clonotype appeared once. This chain links TRBV30 with TRBJ1-2, with no clear D. CDR3 length: 15 amino acids. The V gene's germline CDR1 is GTSNPN and CDR2 SVGIG (reference sequence). Trimming stripped 0 bases from V and 5 bases from J, with 16 bases between. The chain's CDR3 is CAWSVRAYGRYGYTF. For the CDR3, the DNA is TGTGCCTGGAGTGTACGGGCTTACGGACGGTATGGCTACACCTTC.

The V call is TRBV5-8, the J call TRBJ2-5; a possible D gene is TRBD2 (5 bases). This CDR3 contains 14 residues. Trimming left V 5 bases short and J 5 bases short, with 16 bases between. The germline V gene has CDR1 SGHTS and CDR2 YDEGEE. CDR3 nucleotide sequence: TGTGCCAGCAGTTCCCCAGGAGGCGAGGAGACCCAGTACTTC. Amino acids: CASSSPGGEETQYF. Full variable domain (missing parts from reference TRBV5-8 and TRBJ2-5): EAGVTQSPTHLIKTRGQQATLRCSPISGHTSVYWYQQALGLGLQFLLWYDEGEERNRGNFPPRFSGRQFPNYSSELNVNALELEDSALYLCASSSPGGEETQYFGPGTRLLVL.

The chain couples TRBV10-3 to TRBJ2-1, with TRBD2 matching 15 bases. V trimming: 7 bases; J trimming: 9 bases; junction bases outside the gene matches: 4. CDR3 length: 14 residues. CDR1 ENHRY and CDR2 SYGVKD come from the germline V gene. The CDR3 loop is CAITGLAGGSEQFF. Here the CDR3 DNA reads TGTGCCATCACCGGACTAGCGGGGGGGTCTGAGCAGTTCTTC.

This sequence joins TRBV4-1 and TRBJ1-2; D perhaps matches TRBD1 (5 bases). Germline CDR1 reads MGHRA; CDR2 reads YSYEKL. V was clipped by 1 base and J by 0 bases, with 12 bases between them. The length of the CDR3 is 16 residues. CDR3 coding DNA: TGCGCCAGCAGCCAAGCCGGGACGCCCACTAACTATGGCTACACCTTC. Protein product: CASSQAGTPTNYGYTF.

On this clonotype itself: This may be a read error, as it is one base from a much larger clone. V usage is TRBV29-1 and J usage is TRBJ2-5, with D unresolved. The CDR3 contains 11 residues. Germline-derived CDR1 and CDR2 are SQVTM and ANQGSEA. CDR3 sequence (DNA): TGCGGCGCCCTCCCCGGTGAGACCCAGTACTTC. Translating it yields CGALPGETQYF.

This clonotype was picked up a small number of times. The chain recombines TRBV10-3 with TRBJ1-1; D uncertain. This CDR3 comprises 13 residues. Trimming stripped 6 bases from V and 4 bases from J, with 12 bases between. CDR1 and CDR2 (germline): ENHRY, SYGVKD. The DNA of the CDR3 is TGTGCCATCAGACAGCCGGATGGCACTGAAGCTTTCTTT. Its protein is CAIRQPDGTEAFF.

The chain combines TRBV5-8 with TRBJ1-2; D is ambiguous. Germline V CDR1 and CDR2: SGHTS, YDEGEE. The CDR3 length is 14 residues. V was shortened by 7 bases and J by 0 bases, with 13 bases between the two germline ends. The DNA of the CDR3 is TGTGCCAGCGGGCCTCGGGGAACTAACTATGGCTACACCTTC. Translating gives CASGPRGTNYGYTF.

This chain joins TRBV7-9 and TRBJ2-1; 11 bases map to TRBD1. This CDR3 has 18 residues. The germline V gene encodes CDR1 SEHNR and CDR2 FQNEAQ (reference sequence). After removal of 1 base from V and 3 bases from J, the junction contained 8 bases not matched to a gene. Here the CDR3 reads CASSLVLVGTGGYNEQFF. In DNA form, the CDR3 reads TGTGCCAGCAGCTTAGTTTTGGTCGGGACAGGGGGCTACAATGAGCAGTTCTTC.

This sequence joins TRBV20-1 and TRBJ2-7; D perhaps matches TRBD1 (6 bases). The assigned J gene may be wrong: the sequence end matches TRBJ2-5 better. Germline assignment: CDR1 DFQATT and CDR2 SNEGSKA (reference sequence). CDR3 size: 15 residues. CDR3 bases: TGCAGTGCTAGGGCCTCTACAGGGATTCGAGAGACCCAGTACTTC. This encodes CSARASTGIRETQYF.

In regard to this clonotype: A junction end diverges from the germline sequence, so it may reflect a read error. The chain combines TRBV6-2 or TRBV6-3 with TRBJ1-5; TRBD1 aligns across 7 bases. CDR3 length: 14 residues. Germline V CDR1 and CDR2: MNHEY, SVGEGT. CDR3 region: CTSRDSSGYQPQHF. CDR3 nucleotides: TGTACCAGCAGGGACAGCTCGGGGTATCAGCCCCAGCATTTT.

In this sample, this clonotype turned up a few times. This sequence joins TRBV10-2 and TRBJ2-5, with 9 positions matching TRBD1. The CDR3 is made up of 15 amino acids. The V gene's germline CDR1 is WSHSY and CDR2 SAAADI. V lost 8 bases, J lost 2 bases, and 9 bases stayed unmatched. CDR3 amino acids: CASSRPGQGQETQYF. Here the CDR3 DNA reads TGCGCCAGCTCACGTCCGGGACAGGGTCAAGAGACCCAGTACTTC.